This is a list of T cell receptor beta chains from one sample in a study of T cells after yellow fever vaccination. TCRdb re-called the 5' RACE reads with MiXCR, one entry per CDR3 protein. The data hold more than 80,000 distinct CDR3 sequences, with around 5.8% observed a single time. Sample: CD8+ T cells sorted from PBMCs, taken 10 days after the yellow fever booster vaccination. These receptor sequences come from a man in his late teens or twenties who received the YFV17D yellow fever vaccine. CDR3s include the opening cysteine and the closing phenylalanine or tryptophan. The D gene is left open where the match is weak. Clone size is shown for a subset of rows, as once, few, many or a class of expanded clone.

NA	TRBV9	TRBD2	TRBJ2-3	CASSVSGGPTDTQYF	TGTGCCAGCAGCGTGTCGGGGGGACCCACAGATACGCAGTATTTT
few	TRBV11-2	NA	TRBJ1-1	CASSTPGTPEAFF	TGTGCCAGCAGCACCCCCGGGACACCGGAAGCTTTCTTT
many	TRBV29-1	NA	TRBJ1-1	CSVVGREDTEAFF	TGCAGCGTTGTTGGCAGGGAAGACACTGAAGCTTTCTTT
few	TRBV6-5	NA	TRBJ2-3	CASRSVDTQYF	TGTGCCAGCAGGTCCGTGGATACGCAGTATTTT
few	TRBV6-2/TRBV6-3	NA	TRBJ2-1	CASSYPDEQFF	TGTGCCAGCAGTTACCCGGATGAGCAGTTCTTC
NA	TRBV7-7	TRBD2	TRBJ2-5	CASSPSGLYSGGETQYF	TGTGCCAGCAGCCCATCTGGCCTTTATAGCGGGGGGGAGACCCAGTACTTC
many	TRBV7-3	NA	TRBJ2-1	CASSLNSRVANEQFF	TGTGCCAGCAGCCTGAACAGCAGGGTGGCGAATGAGCAGTTCTTC
few	TRBV5-1	NA	TRBJ2-5	CASSLAYNRAETETQYF	TGCGCCAGCAGCTTGGCGTATAACAGGGCTGAGACGGAGACCCAGTACTTC
NA	TRBV5-1	TRBD2	TRBJ2-3	CASSYIAGPRTDTQYF	TGCGCCAGCAGCTACATAGCGGGGCCGAGGACAGATACGCAGTATTTT
NA	TRBV5-1	NA	TRBJ2-3	CASSEGGSDTQYF	TGCGCCAGCAGCGAGGGAGGCTCAGATACGCAGTATTTT